This T cell receptor (beta chain) was captured by sequencing in a study of Graves' ophthalmopathy and Graves' hyperthyroidism. Whole-study context: Peripheral blood was obtained at first diagnosis, ahead of any treatment.

The germline V gene has CDR1 MNHEY and CDR2 SMNVEV (reference sequence). The CDR3 has 16 residues. Trimming at V came to 4 bases and at J to 1 base, leaving 3 bases not matched to a gene. Regarding the study as a whole: A model built from 13 signatures distinguished ophthalmopathy from stable hyperthyroidism with approximately 89% sensitivity and 81.08% specificity.

Clinicians diagnosed using symptoms, serum thyroxine, TRAb, thyroid ultrasound and orbital computed tomography. Isolation of PBMCs was performed using 9.5 to 10 ml of fresh peripheral blood. The study amplified TCR beta CDR3 regions using RNA transcripts. The workflow started with a first-round RT-PCR run with HTBI primers and then moved on to a second-round multiplex PCR. MiXCR, applied by TCRdb to the multiplex PCR reads, yields one record per CDR3 protein. The sample has 150,000 to 200,000 distinct CDR3 sequences, approximately 40% seen once. This clonotype was counted at least ten times. Antigen: not known.

Sequencing was carried out using peripheral blood. The chain recombines TRBV27 with TRBJ2-3; 12 bases are a match to TRBD2. The source of this sequence is a man aged 30-40 years with Graves' ophthalmopathy. This chain's CDR3 is CASSSRLAGGTDTQYF. The CDR3 DNA is TGTGCCAGCAGTTCTAGACTAGCGGGAGGCACAGATACGCAGTATTTT.